One T cell receptor (beta chain) is described in this entry. Its antigen is as yet unknown. Clones were read by immunoSEQ multiplex PCR, and TCRdb kept only the in-frame ones, dropping some. Seen here are 30,000 to 35,000 clones, about 86% observed once, and the top ten hold 12%. This CDR3 is 13 amino acids long. Trimming took 4 bases from V and 8 from J, leaving 12 bases between them. Germline assignment: CDR1 LGHNT and CDR2 FRNRAP. The time point here: week 47, end of study. All doses held 300 ug of mutant IDH1 20-mer peptide, with topical imiquimod. Each astrocytoma in the donors was new, WHO grade 3 or 4, IDH1-mutant and ATRX-lost. This sample stems from a study of a mutant IDH1 vaccine in newly diagnosed glioma. For the study at large: Patients began vaccination 4-6 weeks after radiotherapy alone, or with temozolomide cycles. Treated patients, about 60% male and roughly 40% female, averaged about 40 years of age.

The chain has TRBV12-5 and TRBJ1-3; no clear D gene. The sequence was collected from a woman between 25 and 40 years old with glioma. The sequenced sample was PBMCs, obtained from a glioma patient whose treatment included an IDH1 peptide vaccine. CDR3 amino acids: CASGSIGADTIYF. The CDR3 DNA sequence: TGTGCTAGTGGTTCTATCGGTGCAGACACCATATATTTT.